This record concerns one TCR beta chain sequence. V lost 5 bases to trimming and J lost 2 bases; unmatched junction nucleotides: 13. The CDR3 is 17 residues long. CDR1 is SGHNT and CDR2 is YENEEA in the germline V gene. The repertoire was sequenced with immunoSEQ multiplex PCR; TCRdb's copy has only in-frame clones and lacks some. The data show 200,000 to 250,000 clones, with approximately 80% seen just once and 6.5% to 9% held by the top ten. The data were obtained in a study of blood T cell repertoires in COVID-19. The sequence came from a woman aged 40 to 50 with acute COVID-19. Specimen: PBMCs or T cells enriched from blood (not recorded which). The chain recombines TRBV11-3 with TRBJ2-3; 7 bases agree with TRBD2. The CDR3 loop is CASSLLKGGGPTDTQYF. The CDR3 DNA reads TGTGCCAGCAGCCTCTTAAAAGGCGGGGGTCCCACAGATACGCAGTATTTT.